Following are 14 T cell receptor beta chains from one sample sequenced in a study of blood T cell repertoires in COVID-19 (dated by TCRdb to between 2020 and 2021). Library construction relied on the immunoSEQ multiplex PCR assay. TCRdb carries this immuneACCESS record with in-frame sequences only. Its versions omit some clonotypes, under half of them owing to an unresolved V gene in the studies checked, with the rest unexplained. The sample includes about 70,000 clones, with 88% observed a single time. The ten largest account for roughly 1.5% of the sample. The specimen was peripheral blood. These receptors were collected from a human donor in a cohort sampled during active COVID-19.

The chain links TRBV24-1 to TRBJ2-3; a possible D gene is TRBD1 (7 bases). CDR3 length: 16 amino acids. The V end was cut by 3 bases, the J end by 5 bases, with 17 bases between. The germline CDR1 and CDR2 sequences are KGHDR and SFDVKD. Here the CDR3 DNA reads TGTGCCACCAGTGATCCGAGCTCAGGGGGGATAGATACGCAGTATTTT. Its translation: CATSDPSSGGIDTQYF.

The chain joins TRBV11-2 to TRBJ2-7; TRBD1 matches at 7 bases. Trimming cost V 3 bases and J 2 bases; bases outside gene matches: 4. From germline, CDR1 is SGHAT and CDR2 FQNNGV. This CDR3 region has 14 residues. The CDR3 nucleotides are TGTGCCAGCAGCTTCGACAGGGCCACCTACGAGCAGTACTTC. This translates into CASSFDRATYEQYF.

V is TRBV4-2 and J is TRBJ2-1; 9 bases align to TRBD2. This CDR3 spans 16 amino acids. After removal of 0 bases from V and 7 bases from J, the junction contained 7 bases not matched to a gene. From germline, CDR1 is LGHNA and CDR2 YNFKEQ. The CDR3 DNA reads TGTGCCAGCAGCCAAGATGTAGCGGGAGTTAAAAATGAGCAGTTCTTC. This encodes CASSQDVAGVKNEQFF.

The CDR3 sequence: CATSIRNYGYTF. CDR3 nucleotide sequence: TGTGCCACCAGCATCAGGAACTATGGCTACACCTTC. The chain has TRBV15 and TRBJ1-2; unclear D gene. In germline, CDR1 is LNHNV, CDR2 YYDKDF (reference sequence). This CDR3 is built from 12 residues. V lost 4 bases to trimming and J lost 2 bases, with 5 bases between them.

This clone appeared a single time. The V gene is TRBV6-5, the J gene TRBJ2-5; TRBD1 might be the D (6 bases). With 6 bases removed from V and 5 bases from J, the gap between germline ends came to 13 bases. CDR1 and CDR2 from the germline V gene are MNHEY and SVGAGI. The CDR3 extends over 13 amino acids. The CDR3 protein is CASSWTARETQYF. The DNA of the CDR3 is TGTGCCAGCAGCTGGACAGCGAGGGAGACCCAGTACTTC.

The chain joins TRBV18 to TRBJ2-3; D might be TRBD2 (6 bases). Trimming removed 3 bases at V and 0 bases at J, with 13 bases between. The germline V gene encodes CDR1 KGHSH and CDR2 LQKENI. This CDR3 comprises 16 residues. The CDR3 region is CASSPQTRGSTDTQYF. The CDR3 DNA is TGTGCCAGCTCACCTCAGACTAGGGGAAGCACAGATACGCAGTATTTT.

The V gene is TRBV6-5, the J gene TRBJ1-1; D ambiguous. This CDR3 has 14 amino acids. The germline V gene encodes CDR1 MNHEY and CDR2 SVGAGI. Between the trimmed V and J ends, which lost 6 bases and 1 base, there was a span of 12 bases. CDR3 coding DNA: TGTGCCAGCAGGGCACAGATAACGAACACTGAAGCTTTCTTT. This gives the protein CASRAQITNTEAFF.

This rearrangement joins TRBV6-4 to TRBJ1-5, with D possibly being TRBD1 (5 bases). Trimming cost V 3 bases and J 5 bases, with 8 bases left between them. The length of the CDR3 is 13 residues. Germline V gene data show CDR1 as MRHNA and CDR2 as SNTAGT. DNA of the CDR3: TGTGCCAGCAGTGAACAGGAAGATCAGCCCCAGCATTTT. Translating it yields CASSEQEDQPQHF.

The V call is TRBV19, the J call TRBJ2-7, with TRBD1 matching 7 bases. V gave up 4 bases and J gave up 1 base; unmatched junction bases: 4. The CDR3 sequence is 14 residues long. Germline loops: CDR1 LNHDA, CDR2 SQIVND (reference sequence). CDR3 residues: CASSTRQGSYEQYF. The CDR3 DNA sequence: TGTGCCAGTAGTACCCGACAGGGATCCTACGAGCAGTACTTC.

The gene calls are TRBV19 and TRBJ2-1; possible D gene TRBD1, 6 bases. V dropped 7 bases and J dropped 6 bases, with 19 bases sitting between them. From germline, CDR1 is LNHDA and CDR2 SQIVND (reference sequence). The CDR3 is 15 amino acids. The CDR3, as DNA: TGTGCCAGTACAATGGGGACAAGGGGCCCCAATGAGCAGTTCTTC. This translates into CASTMGTRGPNEQFF.

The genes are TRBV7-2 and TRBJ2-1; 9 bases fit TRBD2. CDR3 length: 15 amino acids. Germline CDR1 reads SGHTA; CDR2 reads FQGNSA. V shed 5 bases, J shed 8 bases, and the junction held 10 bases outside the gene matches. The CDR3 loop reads CASSPYGGLAYEQFF. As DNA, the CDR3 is TGTGCCAGCAGCCCTTACGGGGGACTAGCCTATGAGCAGTTCTTC.

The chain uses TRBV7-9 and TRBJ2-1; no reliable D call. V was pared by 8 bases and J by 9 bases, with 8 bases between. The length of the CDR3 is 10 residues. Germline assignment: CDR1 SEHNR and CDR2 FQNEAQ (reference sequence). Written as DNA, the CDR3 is TGTGCCAGCGGGCCCAGTGAGCAGTTCTTC. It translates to CASGPSEQFF.

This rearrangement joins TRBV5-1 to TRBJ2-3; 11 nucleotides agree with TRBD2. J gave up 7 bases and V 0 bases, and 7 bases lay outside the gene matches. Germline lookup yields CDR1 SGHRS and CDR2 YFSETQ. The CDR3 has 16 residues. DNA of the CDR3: TGCGCCAGCAGCTTGGAACTAGCGGGAGCAAGTAATACGCAGTATTTT. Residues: CASSLELAGASNTQYF.

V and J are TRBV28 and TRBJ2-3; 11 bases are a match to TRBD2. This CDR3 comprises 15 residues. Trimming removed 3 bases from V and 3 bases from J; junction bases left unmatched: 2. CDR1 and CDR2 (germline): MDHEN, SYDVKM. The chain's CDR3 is CASSFLAGGTDTQYF. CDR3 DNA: TGTGCCAGCAGTTTTTTAGCGGGAGGGACAGATACGCAGTATTTT.